Included here is one T cell receptor (beta chain) sequence, with context. The source of the sample is a study of cytomegalovirus exposure and HLA in healthy donors. Amplification used 60 Vbeta primers and 13 Jbeta primers. TCRdb keeps only in-frame clones here, not all; method: immunoSEQ multiplex PCR. The sample lists 110,000 or so clones, approximately 76% occurring once. The sequence was obtained from a man over 45 in good health and CMV-seropositive. The sequencing input was PBMCs.

The CDR3 protein is CASSASQGGTEAFF. CDR3 DNA sequence: TGTGCCAGCAGTGCCTCGCAGGGCGGTACTGAAGCTTTCTTT. The gene calls are TRBV2 and TRBJ1-1; the D gene is possibly TRBD1 (5 bases). The germline V gene encodes CDR1 SNHLY and CDR2 FYNNEI. CDR3 length equals 14 residues. V was cut by 4 bases and J by 5 bases, with 14 bases left in between.